This T cell receptor beta chain was found in a study of identical twins. Trimming removed 7 bases from V and 1 base from J, with 10 bases in between. CDR3 length: 12 amino acids. The germline V gene encodes CDR1 SQVTM and CDR2 ANQGSEA. TCRdb ran MiXCR on the 5' RACE reads and lists one entry per CDR3 protein. The sample shows 250,000 or so distinct CDR3 sequences, roughly 13% of them seen only once. The same sample was also used in a study of yellow fever vaccine responses in identical twins.

The V and J genes are TRBV29-1 and TRBJ1-1, with no clear D. Sequencing was performed on memory (CD45RO+) T cells sorted from blood. This TCR was recovered from a woman aged 18-30 years in good health. Here the CDR3 DNA reads TGCAGCGCCAGGACGGGGAACACTGAAGCTTTCTTT. Residues: CSARTGNTEAFF.